This TCR beta chain came from a study of blood T cell repertoires in COVID-19. Turning to the study itself: Sample material is recorded as cDNA or gDNA derived from T cells, B-cell-depleted T cells, or PBMCs.

In the original analysis: Amplifying reference gene primers gave estimates of nucleated cell counts. TCRdb's table, derived via immunoSEQ multiplex PCR, lists solely in-frame clones and lacks some. Clone size and the V and J calls come from that table; the DNA yielded D and trimming. The sample lists about 72,000 clones, roughly 82% occurring once. V lost 5 bases and J lost 3, with 9 bases in between. Per the germline V gene, CDR1 is SGHKS and CDR2 is YYEKEE (reference sequence). This CDR3 region has 12 residues. This clone was detected only a few times. Sequenced input: peripheral blood. The chain combines TRBV5-5 with TRBJ2-7, with D perhaps matching TRBD1 (6 bases). This clonotype was sampled from a human donor in a cohort sampled during active COVID-19. CDR3 in amino acids: CASRKQGYEQYF. The CDR3 bases are TGTGCCAGCAGAAAACAGGGCTACGAGCAGTACTTC. The complete variable domain, with remaining parts taken from reference TRBV5-5 and TRBJ2-7, reads DAGVTQSPTHLIKTRGQQVTLRCSPISGHKSVSWYQQVLGQGPQFIFQYYEKEERGRGNFPDRFSARQFPNYSSELNVNALLLGDSALYLCASRKQGYEQYFGPGTRLTVT.